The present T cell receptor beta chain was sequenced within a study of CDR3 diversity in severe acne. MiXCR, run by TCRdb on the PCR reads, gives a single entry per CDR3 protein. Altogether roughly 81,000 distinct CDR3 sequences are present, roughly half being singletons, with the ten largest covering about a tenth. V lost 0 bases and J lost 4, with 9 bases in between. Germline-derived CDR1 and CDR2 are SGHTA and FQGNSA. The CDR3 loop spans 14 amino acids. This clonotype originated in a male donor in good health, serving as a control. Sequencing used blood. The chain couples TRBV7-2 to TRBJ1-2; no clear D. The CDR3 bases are TGTGCCAGCAGCTTAGCCAGCCTTGGCTATGGCTACACCTTC. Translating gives CASSLASLGYGYTF. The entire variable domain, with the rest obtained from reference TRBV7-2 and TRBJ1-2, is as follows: GAGVSQSPSNKVTEKGKDVELRCDPISGHTALYWYRQSLGQGLEFLIYFQGNSAPDKSGLPSDRFSAERTGGSVSTLTIQRTQQEDSAVYLCASSLASLGYGYTFGSGTRLTVV.